Listed below are T cell receptor beta chains from one sample, sequenced in a study of blood T cell repertoires in COVID-19. Profiling relied on immunoSEQ multiplex PCR, and the TCRdb table lists in-frame clones only, not all of them. The sample comprises some 300,000 clones, around 86% of which are singletons, and 1.7% rests with the top ten. The sequencing sample was made of PBMCs or T cells enriched from blood (not recorded which). The receptors here all came from a woman aged 40 to 50 who had recovered from COVID-19. Each CDR3 is given with its conserved first and last residue. A D gene is named only where the DNA matches it firmly. Only part of the rows carry a size: once, few, many, or a class if the clone is expanded.

CDR3nt: TGTGCCTGGAGTGTCCGAGGGTTCGTGGCCAAGAATTCACCCCTCCACTTT; CDR3aa: CAWSVRGFVAKNSPLHF; j_gene: TRBJ1-6; d_gene: -; v_gene: TRBV30; abundance: -
CDR3nt: TGTGCCAGCAGTTACTCGCGCTACTCTCACAATGAGCAGTTCTTC; CDR3aa: CASSYSRYSHNEQFF; j_gene: TRBJ2-1; d_gene: -; v_gene: TRBV6-5; abundance: -
CDR3nt: TGTGCCAGCAGCCAAGGACTGGACAGGGGGATCGGTGAGAACACTGAAGCTTTCTTT; CDR3aa: CASSQGLDRGIGENTEAFF; j_gene: TRBJ1-1; d_gene: TRBD1; v_gene: TRBV14; abundance: -
CDR3nt: TGTGCCAGCAGCGCATCCAGGGAAGCTAGAGGCTACACCTTC; CDR3aa: CASSASREARGYTF; j_gene: TRBJ1-2; d_gene: -; v_gene: TRBV7-3; abundance: once
CDR3nt: TGTGCCAGCAGTTTGCAGGGGTTTTGGACTGAAGCTTTCTTT; CDR3aa: CASSLQGFWTEAFF; j_gene: TRBJ1-1; d_gene: -; v_gene: TRBV5-8; abundance: -
CDR3nt: TGTGCCAGCAGTTTCTACACCGGGACAGTTCTCAATGAAAAACTGTTTTTT; CDR3aa: CASSFYTGTVLNEKLFF; j_gene: TRBJ1-4; d_gene: TRBD1; v_gene: TRBV27; abundance: -
CDR3nt: TGTGCCAGCAGCGAACAGGGTGGTCTCTACGAGCAGTACTTC; CDR3aa: CASSEQGGLYEQYF; j_gene: TRBJ2-7; d_gene: -; v_gene: TRBV9; abundance: -
CDR3nt: TGCGCCAGCAGCTGGACCCGGGACAGGGGGCCCGGAGACCCCGAGCAGTACTTC; CDR3aa: CASSWTRDRGPGDPEQYF; j_gene: TRBJ2-7; d_gene: TRBD1; v_gene: TRBV5-1; abundance: -
CDR3nt: TGTGCCTGGAGTGCGGGACAGGGGCGTCGGAGAGGTGAGCAGTTCTTC; CDR3aa: CAWSAGQGRRRGEQFF; j_gene: TRBJ2-1; d_gene: TRBD1; v_gene: TRBV30; abundance: once
CDR3nt: TGTGCCAGCTCACCGACTGCAGAGAACACTGAAGCTTTCTTT; CDR3aa: CASSPTAENTEAFF; j_gene: TRBJ1-1; d_gene: -; v_gene: TRBV18; abundance: once
CDR3nt: TGTGCCAGCAGCTTGGCGGGGACTCCTTACGAGCAGTACTTC; CDR3aa: CASSLAGTPYEQYF; j_gene: TRBJ2-7; d_gene: -; v_gene: TRBV5-4; abundance: -
CDR3nt: TGTGCCAGCGGGACTAGCGGGAGCCGGGGGAATGAGCAGTTCTTC; CDR3aa: CASGTSGSRGNEQFF; j_gene: TRBJ2-1; d_gene: TRBD2; v_gene: TRBV7-3; abundance: -
CDR3nt: TGTGCCAGTAGTCCGGACAGGTTGGAAACGGATACGCAGTATTTT; CDR3aa: CASSPDRLETDTQYF; j_gene: TRBJ2-3; d_gene: TRBD1; v_gene: TRBV19; abundance: -
CDR3nt: TGCGCCAGCAGCCAACCGGACAGGGAGAAAGGAGGCTACACCTTC; CDR3aa: CASSQPDREKGGYTF; j_gene: TRBJ1-2; d_gene: TRBD1; v_gene: TRBV4-1; abundance: -
CDR3nt: TGTGCCTGGAGCTCCGGTTTAAACACCATATATTTT; CDR3aa: CAWSSGLNTIYF; j_gene: TRBJ1-3; d_gene: -; v_gene: TRBV30; abundance: -